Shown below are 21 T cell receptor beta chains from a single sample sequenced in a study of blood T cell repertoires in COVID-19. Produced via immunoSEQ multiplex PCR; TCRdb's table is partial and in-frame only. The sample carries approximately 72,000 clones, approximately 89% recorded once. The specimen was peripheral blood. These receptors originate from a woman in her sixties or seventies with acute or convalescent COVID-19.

CDR3: CASSEFSTENTEAFF. As DNA, the CDR3 is TGTGCCAGCAGTGAATTTAGTACCGAGAACACTGAAGCTTTCTTT. The chain links TRBV25-1 to TRBJ1-1, with unresolved D. Deletions cut 1 base from V and 1 base from J, with 10 bases between. Per the germline V gene, CDR1 is MGHDK and CDR2 is SYGVNS. The length of the CDR3 is 15 residues.

The CDR3 DNA is TGTGCCAGCAGTCCATCCCCAATCAGGGGGCCCGATCTCCTTCCCTACAATGAGCAGTTCTTC. Translated: CASSPSPIRGPDLLPYNEQFF. This chain uses TRBV28 with TRBJ2-1; 8 bases are a match to TRBD1. The V gene end was trimmed by 5 bases and the J gene end by 2 bases; junction bases not matched to a gene: 23. Germline assignment: CDR1 MDHEN and CDR2 SYDVKM. The CDR3 consists of 21 residues.

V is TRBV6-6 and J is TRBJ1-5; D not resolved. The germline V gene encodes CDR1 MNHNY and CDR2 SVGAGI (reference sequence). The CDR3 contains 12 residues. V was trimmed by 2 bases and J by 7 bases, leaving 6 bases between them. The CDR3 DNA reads TGTGCCAGCAGTTACGGGAGCCAGCCCCAGCATTTT. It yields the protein CASSYGSQPQHF.

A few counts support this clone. The CDR3 nucleotides are TGTGCCAGCAGGATGCGGGGGCCCGGGGAGCTGTTTTTT. It codes for CASRMRGPGELFF. The chain links TRBV27 to TRBJ2-2; possibly TRBD2 for D (7 bases). The CDR3 has 13 residues. Germline CDR1 and CDR2: MNHEY and SMNVEV (reference sequence). Between the trimmed V and J ends, which lost 6 bases and 6 bases, there was a span of 11 bases.

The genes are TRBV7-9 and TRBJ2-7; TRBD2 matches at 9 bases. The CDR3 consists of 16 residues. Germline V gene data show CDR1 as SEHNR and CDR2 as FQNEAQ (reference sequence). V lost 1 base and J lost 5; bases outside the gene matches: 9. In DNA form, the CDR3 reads TGTGCCAGCAGCTTAGTTATTGCGGGGGGGCCACACGAGCAGTACTTC. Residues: CASSLVIAGGPHEQYF.

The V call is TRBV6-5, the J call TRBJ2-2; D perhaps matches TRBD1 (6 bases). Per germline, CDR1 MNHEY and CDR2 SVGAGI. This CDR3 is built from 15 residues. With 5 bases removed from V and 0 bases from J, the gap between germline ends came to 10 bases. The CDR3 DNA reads TGTGCCAGCAGTCTACAGGGCCCGAACACCGGGGAGCTGTTTTTT. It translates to CASSLQGPNTGELFF.

The CDR3 DNA reads as TGTGCCAGCAGCTTGGGAGATGCGGATACGCAGTATTTT. This sequence encodes CASSLGDADTQYF. The rearrangement uses TRBV5-5 and TRBJ2-3; the D is unclear. The CDR3 spans 13 residues. Germline V gene data show CDR1 as SGHKS and CDR2 as YYEKEE (reference sequence). V was pared by 0 bases and J by 6 bases, with 8 bases between. Drawing the rest from reference TRBV5-5 and TRBJ2-3, the complete variable domain is DAGVTQSPTHLIKTRGQQVTLRCSPISGHKSVSWYQQVLGQGPQFIFQYYEKEERGRGNFPDRFSARQFPNYSSELNVNALLLGDSALYLCASSLGDADTQYFGPGTRLTVL.

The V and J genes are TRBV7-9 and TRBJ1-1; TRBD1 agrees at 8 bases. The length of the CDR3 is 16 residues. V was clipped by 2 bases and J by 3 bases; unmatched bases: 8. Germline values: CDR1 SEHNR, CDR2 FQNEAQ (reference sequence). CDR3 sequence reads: CASSLQAGQGYTEAFF. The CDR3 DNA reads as TGTGCCAGCAGCTTACAGGCAGGACAGGGCTACACTGAAGCTTTCTTT.

CDR3 in DNA: TGTGCCAGCAGGAATCATAGCGGAGGTACGCAGTATTTT. It codes for CASRNHSGGTQYF. The chain joins TRBV12-3 or TRBV12-4 to TRBJ2-3; a possible D gene is TRBD2 (6 bases). The CDR3 runs 13 residues. The ends were cut back, 6 bases at V and 8 bases at J, with 15 bases in the middle.

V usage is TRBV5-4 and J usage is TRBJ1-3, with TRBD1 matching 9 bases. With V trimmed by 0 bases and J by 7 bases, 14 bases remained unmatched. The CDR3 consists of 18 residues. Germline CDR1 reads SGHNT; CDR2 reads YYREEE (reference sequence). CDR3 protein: CASSLEPFPGQGSNTIYF. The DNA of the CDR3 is TGTGCCAGCAGCTTGGAGCCCTTTCCGGGACAGGGAAGTAACACCATATATTTT.

The CDR3 DNA reads TGTGCCAGCAGCCTCGGACAGGGGGGCACAGATACGCAGTATTTT. Translating gives CASSLGQGGTDTQYF. The chain combines TRBV7-3 with TRBJ2-3; 10 bases match TRBD1. The CDR3 has 15 residues. V lost 5 bases to trimming and J lost 1 base; unmatched junction nucleotides: 3. The germline V gene has CDR1 SGHTA and CDR2 FQGTGA.

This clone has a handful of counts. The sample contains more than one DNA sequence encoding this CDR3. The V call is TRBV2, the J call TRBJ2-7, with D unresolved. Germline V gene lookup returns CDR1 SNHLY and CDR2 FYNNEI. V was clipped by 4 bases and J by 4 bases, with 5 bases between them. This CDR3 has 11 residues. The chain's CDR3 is CASSGYYEQYF. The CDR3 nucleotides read TGTGCCAGCAGTGGCTATTACGAGCAGTACTTC.

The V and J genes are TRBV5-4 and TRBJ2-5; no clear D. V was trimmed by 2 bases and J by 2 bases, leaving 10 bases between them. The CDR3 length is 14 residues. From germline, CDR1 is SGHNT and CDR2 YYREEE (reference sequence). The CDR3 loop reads CASSLISVQETQYF. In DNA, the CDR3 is TGTGCCAGCAGCTTAATATCGGTTCAAGAGACCCAGTACTTC.

The CDR3 region is CASSLDLVMNTEAFF. In DNA, the CDR3 is TGCGCCAGCAGCTTGGACTTGGTAATGAACACTGAAGCTTTCTTT. The gene calls are TRBV5-1 and TRBJ1-1; D gene ambiguous. Trimming shortened V by 0 bases and J by 0 bases, and 9 bases separated the two germline ends. The CDR3 totals 15 residues. CDR1 is SGHRS and CDR2 is YFSETQ in the germline V gene.

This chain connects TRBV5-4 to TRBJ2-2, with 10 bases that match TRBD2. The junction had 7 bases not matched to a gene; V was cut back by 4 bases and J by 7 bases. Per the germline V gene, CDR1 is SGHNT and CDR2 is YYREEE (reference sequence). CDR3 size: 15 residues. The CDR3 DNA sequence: TGTGCCAGCAGCCGGAGCGGGGGGGCCTTCGGGGAGCTGTTTTTT. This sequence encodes CASSRSGGAFGELFF.

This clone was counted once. CDR3 amino acids: CASSRYPGLSTDTQYF. Here the CDR3 DNA reads TGTGCCAGCAGCCGATACCCGGGACTTAGCACAGATACGCAGTATTTT. The chain combines TRBV13 with TRBJ2-3, with D possibly being TRBD2 (6 bases). This CDR3 is built from 16 residues. V was pared by 5 bases and J by 0 bases, with 15 bases between. The germline V gene has CDR1 PRHDT and CDR2 FYEKMQ (reference sequence).

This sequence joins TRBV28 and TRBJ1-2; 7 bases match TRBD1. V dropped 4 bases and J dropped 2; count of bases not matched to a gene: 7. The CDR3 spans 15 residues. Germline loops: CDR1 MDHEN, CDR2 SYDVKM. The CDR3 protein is CASSSPSGQNYGYTF. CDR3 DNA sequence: TGTGCCAGCAGTTCACCTTCGGGACAGAACTATGGCTACACCTTC.

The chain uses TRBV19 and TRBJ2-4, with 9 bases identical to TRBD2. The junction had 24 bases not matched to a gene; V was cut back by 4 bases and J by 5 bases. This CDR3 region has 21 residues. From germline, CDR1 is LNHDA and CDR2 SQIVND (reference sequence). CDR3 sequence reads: CASSKGRNAAGGQRGQNIQYF. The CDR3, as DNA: TGTGCCAGTAGTAAGGGCCGGAATGCAGCGGGGGGCCAAAGGGGGCAAAACATTCAGTACTTC.

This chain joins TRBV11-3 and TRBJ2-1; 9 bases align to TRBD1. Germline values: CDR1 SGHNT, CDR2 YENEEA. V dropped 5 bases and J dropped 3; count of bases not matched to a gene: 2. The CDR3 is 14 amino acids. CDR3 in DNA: TGTGCCAGCAGCCGGGGACAGGGCTACAATGAGCAGTTCTTC. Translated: CASSRGQGYNEQFF. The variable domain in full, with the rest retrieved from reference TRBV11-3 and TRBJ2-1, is EAGVVQSPRYKIIEKKQPVAFWCNPISGHNTLYWYLQNLGQGPELLIRYENEEAVDDSQLPKDRFSAERLKGVDSTLKIQPAELGDSAVYLCASSRGQGYNEQFFGPGTRLTVL.

The CDR3 region has the DNA TGTGCCAGCAGCTTAGACTATCGAGAGACCCAGTACTTC. This sequence encodes CASSLDYRETQYF. J is TRBJ2-5 and V is TRBV7-3, with D tentatively TRBD2 (5 bases). The V end was cut by 2 bases, the J end by 4 bases, with 8 bases between. This CDR3 comprises 13 residues. The germline gives CDR1 SGHTA, CDR2 FQGTGA.

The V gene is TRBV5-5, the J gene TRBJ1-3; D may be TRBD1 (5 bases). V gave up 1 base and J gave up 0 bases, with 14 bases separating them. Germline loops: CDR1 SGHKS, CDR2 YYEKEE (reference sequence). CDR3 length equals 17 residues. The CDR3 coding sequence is TGTGCCAGCAGCTTGAAGGTGGACACATACTCTGGAAACACCATATATTTT. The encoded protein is CASSLKVDTYSGNTIYF.